The 21 T cell receptor beta chains below all came from one sample that was sequenced in a study of STAT5B mutations in CD4+ large granular lymphocyte leukemia. Produced via immunoSEQ multiplex PCR; TCRdb's table is partial and in-frame only. This sample yields tens of thousands of clones, of which roughly 79% are seen a single time; about 3.6% belongs to the top ten. The material sequenced was CD4+ T cells from blood buffy coats. These receptor sequences come from a human donor in good health.

The J gene is TRBJ1-5, the V gene TRBV7-9; D perhaps matches TRBD1 (5 bases). Germline CDR1 reads SEHNR; CDR2 reads FQNEAQ (reference sequence). Trimming cost V 7 bases and J 0 bases, with 10 bases left between them. The CDR3 sequence is 14 residues long. The CDR3 nucleotides read TGTGCCAGCACCGGCGGGGGTAGCAATCAGCCCCAGCATTTT. Residues: CASTGGGSNQPQHF.

The gene calls are TRBV2 and TRBJ2-4; 12 nucleotides agree with TRBD2. CDR1 SNHLY and CDR2 FYNNEI come from the germline V gene. J gave up 8 bases and V 5 bases, and 10 bases lay outside the gene matches. The CDR3 consists of 16 residues. The DNA for the CDR3 is TGTGCCAGCAGTCCTCTAGCGGGGGGGAGCAGGGACATTCAGTACTTC. It specifies CASSPLAGGSRDIQYF.

The CDR3 protein is CASSLEGRLHEQYF. CDR3 coding DNA: TGTGCCAGCAGCTTAGAGGGACGGCTCCACGAGCAGTACTTC. The chain couples TRBV7-6 to TRBJ2-7; possibly TRBD1 or TRBD2 for D (5 bases each). V was clipped by 1 base and J by 5 bases, with 12 bases between them. CDR3 length: 14 residues. CDR1 is SGHVS and CDR2 is FNYEAQ in the germline V gene. The complete variable domain, with remaining parts taken from reference TRBV7-6 and TRBJ2-7, reads GAGVSQSPRYKVTKRGQDVALRCDPISGHVSLYWYRQALGQGPEFLTYFNYEAQQDKSGLPNDRFSAERPEGSISTLTIQRTEQRDSAMYRCASSLEGRLHEQYFGPGTRLTVT.

The CDR3 DNA reads as TGTGCCAGCAGCTCCCAGGGGGCGACTAATGAAAAACTGTTTTTT. It codes for CASSSQGATNEKLFF. The chain links TRBV7-9 to TRBJ1-4; 8 bases align to TRBD1. Looked up from germline, CDR1 is SEHNR and CDR2 is FQNEAQ (reference sequence). This CDR3 spans 15 amino acids. With V trimmed by 4 bases and J by 2 bases, 3 bases remained unmatched.

V gene TRBV7-9 combines with J gene TRBJ1-1, with D possibly TRBD1 on 6 matching bases. Germline lookup yields CDR1 SEHNR and CDR2 FQNEAQ (reference sequence). V was trimmed by 1 base and J by 4 bases, leaving 10 bases between them. This CDR3 spans 14 amino acids. CDR3 sequence: CASSLDRVATEAFF. The DNA of the CDR3 is TGTGCCAGCAGCTTAGACAGGGTTGCCACTGAAGCTTTCTTT.

The V call is TRBV29-1, the J call TRBJ2-5; 7 nucleotides match TRBD1. The J segment lost 5 bases and the V segment lost 0 bases, leaving 0 bases of the junction unmatched. Germline V CDR1 and CDR2: SQVTM, ANQGSEA. The CDR3 length is 12 residues. The CDR3: CSVEETGETQYF. As DNA, the CDR3 is TGCAGCGTTGAAGAGACAGGGGAGACCCAGTACTTC. Variable domain in full (rest from reference TRBV29-1 and TRBJ2-5): SAVISQKPSRDICQRGTSLTIQCQVDSQVTMMFWYRQQPGQSLTLIATANQGSEATYESGFVIDKFPISRPNLTFSTLTVSNMSPEDSSIYLCSVEETGETQYFGPGTRLLVL.

Here the CDR3 reads CATSREQAQNIQYF. The CDR3 DNA sequence: TGTGCCACCAGCAGAGAACAGGCCCAAAACATTCAGTACTTC. The chain is built from TRBV15 and TRBJ2-4; tentative D call: TRBD1 (5 bases). Germline V gene sequence: CDR1 LNHNV, CDR2 YYDKDF (reference sequence). This CDR3 is built from 14 residues. Deletions cut 0 bases from V and 5 bases from J, with 8 bases between. The whole variable domain, filled in from reference TRBV15 and TRBJ2-4, reads DAMVIQNPRYQVTQFGKPVTLSCSQTLNHNVMYWYQQKSSQAPKLLFHYYDKDFNNEADTPDNFQSRRPNTSFCFLDIRSPGLGDTAMYLCATSREQAQNIQYFGAGTRLSVL.

The rearrangement uses TRBV5-1 and TRBJ2-7; 9 nucleotides line up with TRBD1. The germline V gene encodes CDR1 SGHRS and CDR2 YFSETQ. V lost 4 bases to trimming and J lost 2 bases; unmatched junction nucleotides: 7. The CDR3 consists of 15 residues. CDR3 nucleotides: TGCGCCAGCAGCCAGACGGGACAGGGAGCCTACGAGCAGTACTTC. This sequence encodes CASSQTGQGAYEQYF.

This clone appeared once. The rearrangement uses TRBV5-1 and TRBJ2-1; D uncertain. The CDR3 extends over 16 amino acids. V was cut by 3 bases and J by 0 bases, with 13 bases left in between. CDR1 and CDR2 (germline): SGHRS, YFSETQ. The CDR3 DNA reads as TGCGCCAGCAGCTACAATCGCGCTAGCTCCTACAATGAGCAGTTCTTC. Residues: CASSYNRASSYNEQFF.

This chain joins TRBV9 and TRBJ2-3; TRBD2 matches 12 bases. Trimming at V came to 3 bases and at J to 4 bases, leaving 9 bases not matched to a gene. The CDR3 contains 17 residues. In germline, CDR1 is SGDLS, CDR2 YYNGEE. The CDR3 sequence: CASSELGLAGFADTQYF. CDR3 sequence (DNA): TGTGCCAGCAGCGAGCTCGGACTAGCGGGGTTCGCAGATACGCAGTATTTT.

This chain uses TRBV6-5 with TRBJ1-1, with TRBD1 matching 7 bases. In germline, CDR1 is MNHEY, CDR2 SVGAGI. V lost 10 bases and J lost 1; bases outside the gene matches: 6. This CDR3 is built from 13 residues. CDR3 region: CATHRGGNTEAFF. CDR3 nucleotides: TGTGCCACGCACAGGGGAGGGAACACTGAAGCTTTCTTT.

In its sample, this clone was seen once. V gene TRBV6-6 combines with J gene TRBJ2-5; D is unresolved. The CDR3 contains 12 residues. V lost 4 bases and J 9 bases, leaving 12 bases between the germline ends. CDR1 MNHNY and CDR2 SVGAGI come from the germline V gene (reference sequence). The CDR3 DNA sequence: TGTGCCAGCAGTTCAAGCCTTGGGGCCCAGTACTTC. Its protein is CASSSSLGAQYF.

The gene calls are TRBV30 and TRBJ2-1, with 11 bases identical to TRBD2. CDR3 length: 15 residues. CDR1 is GTSNPN, CDR2 SVGIG, per germline (reference sequence). Trimming removed 8 bases from V and 0 bases from J; junction bases left unmatched: 6. The CDR3 DNA reads TGTGCCGGATCTAGCGGGGGGTTCTCCTACAATGAGCAGTTCTTC. It yields the protein CAGSSGGFSYNEQFF.

This clone occurred once. One end of the junction varies from germline; a read error may be responsible. The chain has TRBV11-3 and TRBJ1-1; no definite D call. The CDR3 runs to 15 residues. Germline CDR1 reads SGHNT; CDR2 reads YENEEA. The CDR3 reads CASSLRDSTNTEASF. The CDR3 region has the DNA TGTGCCAGCAGCCTTAGAGACTCCACGAACACTGAAGCTTCCTTT.

The chain uses TRBV5-1 and TRBJ2-1; D remains unclear. Per germline, CDR1 SGHRS and CDR2 YFSETQ. This CDR3 is 15 amino acids long. Trimming stripped 3 bases from V and 0 bases from J, with 10 bases between. CDR3 loop: CASSSTAGSYNEQFF. DNA for the CDR3: TGCGCCAGCAGCTCGACGGCCGGCTCCTACAATGAGCAGTTCTTC.

The gene calls are TRBV27 and TRBJ1-1; 8 positions agree with TRBD1. Losses at the gene ends were 10 bases for V and 1 base for J; bases not matched to a gene: 5. CDR3 length: 13 residues. Germline lookup yields CDR1 MNHEY and CDR2 SMNVEV (reference sequence). The CDR3 DNA reads TGTGCCACCAGACAGGGGAGGAACACTGAAGCTTTCTTT. Translation: CATRQGRNTEAFF.

This clone occurred once. The chain links TRBV19 to TRBJ2-3; no definite D call. Looked up from germline, CDR1 is LNHDA and CDR2 is SQIVND (reference sequence). The CDR3 sequence is 13 residues long. V was cut by 5 bases and J by 2 bases, with 8 bases left in between. Here the CDR3 reads CASSPQITDTQYF. The CDR3 DNA reads TGTGCCAGTAGTCCGCAGATCACAGATACGCAGTATTTT.

This clone has more than one count but fewer than ten. The V call is TRBV11-3, the J call TRBJ1-1; possibly TRBD1 for D (5 bases). Germline V gives CDR1 SGHNT, CDR2 YENEEA. The V end lost 5 bases, the J end lost 4 bases, and 11 bases lay between the germline ends. This CDR3 comprises 13 residues. As DNA, the CDR3 is TGTGCCAGCAGCCTGGAGGGGAGCACTGAAGCTTTCTTT. Amino acids: CASSLEGSTEAFF.

This rearrangement joins TRBV29-1 to TRBJ1-2; no definite D call. The CDR3 is 15 residues long. The germline V gene encodes CDR1 SQVTM and CDR2 ANQGSEA. Trimming pared 7 bases from V and 2 bases from J, leaving 20 bases between. The CDR3 bases are TGCAGCGCCTGGGCCTCCCATGAGAGCAACTATGGCTACACCTTC. The encoded protein is CSAWASHESNYGYTF.

For the CDR3, the DNA is TGTGCCTGGAGCCTAAGACGGCAGGGCGTTATTGGGTTCTTC. It encodes CAWSLRRQGVIGFF. The chain employs TRBV30 and TRBJ2-1; TRBD1 is a possible D gene (5 bases). Trimming cost V 3 bases and J 15 bases, with 24 bases left between them. The CDR3 totals 14 residues. Germline loops: CDR1 GTSNPN, CDR2 SVGIG (reference sequence).

The chain recombines TRBV19 with TRBJ1-5; the match to TRBD1 covers 8 bases. The CDR3 loop spans 14 amino acids. V was clipped by 10 bases and J by 5 bases; unmatched bases: 10. Germline CDR1 is LNHDA and CDR2 is SQIVND (reference sequence). CDR3 sequence reads: CATQKGQGYQPQHF. The CDR3 DNA reads as TGTGCCACCCAAAAAGGACAGGGATATCAGCCCCAGCATTTT.